A single sample gave rise to the 2 T cell receptor beta chains below, sequenced in a study of blood T cell repertoires in COVID-19. Measured with immunoSEQ multiplex PCR; TCRdb has only the in-frame clones, and not every one. The sample includes some 52,000 clones, approximately 84% of them seen just once. Sequencing used peripheral blood. Source of these receptors: a man aged 65 to 79 with acute or convalescent COVID-19.

The chain is built from TRBV15 and TRBJ2-3, with D possibly TRBD2 on 5 matching bases. Germline loops: CDR1 LNHNV, CDR2 YYDKDF (reference sequence). V was clipped by 3 bases and J by 4 bases, with 14 bases between them. The length of the CDR3 is 15 residues. CDR3 loop: CATSSGPSGADTQYF. CDR3 coding DNA: TGTGCCACCAGCAGTGGGCCCTCCGGGGCAGATACGCAGTATTTT.

The chain joins TRBV7-3 to TRBJ1-4, with 8 bases that match TRBD1. Unmatched junction bases numbered 7, after V lost 5 bases and J lost 8 bases. CDR1 SGHTA and CDR2 FQGTGA come from the germline V gene. This CDR3 is 14 amino acids long. CDR3 sequence (DNA): TGTGCCAGCAGCCTCAGGGGGCGCGGAGAAAAACTGTTTTTT. Its translation is CASSLRGRGEKLFF. The variable domain in full, completed from reference TRBV7-3 and TRBJ1-4, reads GAGVSQTPSNKVTEKGKYVELRCDPISGHTALYWYRQSLGQGPEFLIYFQGTGAADDSGLPNDRFFAVRPEGSVSTLKIQRTERGDSAVYLCASSLRGRGEKLFFGSGTQLSVL.